This entry features one T cell receptor beta chain sequence. Using immunoSEQ multiplex PCR, the repertoire was profiled, and TCRdb retains in-frame clones only, with some absent. The data show around 45,000 clones, 70% to 90% seen once. Patients got ipilimumab 1 mg/kg beginning 14 to 28 days post-transplant. Dosing: nivolumab 3 mg/kg IV, weeks 1, 4, 7, 10, then every two weeks to week 26. The data originate from a study of ipilimumab plus nivolumab after autologous stem cell transplantation. CDR1 and CDR2 (germline): SGHVS, FQNEAQ. The CDR3 has 15 amino acids. The V segment lost 4 bases and the J segment 7 bases; nucleotides outside the gene matches: 10.

The V gene is TRBV7-8, the J gene TRBJ2-1, with TRBD1 matching 7 bases. The specimen was PBMCs, collected in a trial of ipilimumab plus nivolumab as post-transplant consolidation. The sequence was collected from a male donor with multiple myeloma. The CDR3 nucleotides read TGTGCCAGCAGCTCCCAGACAGGGATTATGAATGAGCAGTTCTTC. It translates to CASSSQTGIMNEQFF.